This T cell receptor beta chain is from a study of cytomegalovirus exposure and HLA in healthy donors. This CDR3 comprises 13 residues. V lost 4 bases, J lost 5 bases, and 3 bases stayed unmatched. The germline V gene has CDR1 SGHNT and CDR2 YYREEE (reference sequence). The PCR contained 60 Vbeta and 13 Jbeta primers. Some clones are missing from TCRdb's copy, which holds only in-frame ones; the method was immunoSEQ multiplex PCR. Found here are about 160,000 clones, about four fifths of them singletons; the top ten hold 7% to 9.5%. Findings and limits, study-wide: One variant, a missense change in DCLRE1C, was linked in a later analysis to TCR beta V- and J-gene trimming. Analyses of presence and absence presupposed an approximately uniform sequencing depth across donors.

With respect to this clone: Its antigen is currently unknown.

The receptor was isolated from a male donor in good health and CMV-seropositive. This chain uses TRBV5-4 with TRBJ2-7; TRBD1 aligns across 10 bases. The specimen sequenced was PBMCs. The CDR3 bases are TGTGCCAGCAGCGGGACAGGGGTTGACGAGCAGTACTTC. Amino acids: CASSGTGVDEQYF. The variable domain in full, completed from reference TRBV5-4 and TRBJ2-7, reads ETGVTQSPTHLIKTRGQQVTLRCSSQSGHNTVSWYQQALGQGPQFIFQYYREEENGRGNFPPRFSGLQFPNYSSELNVNALELDDSALYLCASSGTGVDEQYFGPGTRLTVT.